This TCR beta chain was sequenced during a study of blood T cell repertoires in COVID-19. Whole-study context: The study drew acute and convalescent COVID-19 samples from the United States, Italy and Spain.

This clone is a singleton in its sample. The protocol was immunoSEQ multiplex PCR, while the TCRdb copy is restricted to in-frame clones and leaves out a portion. The sample holds 130,000 to 150,000 clones, 84% seen once. The CDR3 has 15 amino acids. The V segment lost 3 bases and the J segment 6 bases; nucleotides outside the gene matches: 10. Germline V lookup: CDR1 GTSNPN, CDR2 SVGIG (reference sequence). The sequenced material came from peripheral blood. The source of this sequence is a human donor in a cohort sampled during active COVID-19. V usage is TRBV30 and J usage is TRBJ2-4; 8 bases match TRBD1. In DNA form, the CDR3 reads TGTGCCTGGAGAGGACAGGGTGGCCTGAGAAACATTCAGTACTTC. It translates to CAWRGQGGLRNIQYF.